One and the same sample provided the 2 T cell receptor beta chains below, sequenced in a study of T cell responses to AZD1222 COVID-19 vaccine. Libraries were prepared by immunoSEQ multiplex PCR; TCRdb keeps only in-frame clonotypes and omits some of them. The sample consists of some 150,000 clones, around 89% of them appearing once. This sample comprised peripheral blood, obtained on day 0 of MenACWY control vaccination. The receptors originated from an adult in good health.

J is TRBJ1-2 and V is TRBV7-2, with TRBD1 matching 8 bases. Germline CDR1 and CDR2: SGHTA and FQGNSA. With V trimmed by 4 bases and J by 4 bases, 5 bases remained unmatched. The CDR3 extends over 14 amino acids. The CDR3 sequence: CASSSRTGSYGYTF. In DNA form, the CDR3 reads TGTGCCAGCAGCTCACGGACAGGGAGCTATGGCTACACCTTC.

This chain links TRBV6-5 with TRBJ1-1, with D tentatively TRBD1 (5 bases). CDR3 length equals 14 residues. CDR1 and CDR2 (germline): MNHEY, SVGAGI. V lost 6 bases and J lost 10, with 21 bases in between. The CDR3 DNA is TGTGCCAGCAGGTTGCAGGGTACGGGGTCCGCAGCTTTCTTT. Its translation is CASRLQGTGSAAFF.